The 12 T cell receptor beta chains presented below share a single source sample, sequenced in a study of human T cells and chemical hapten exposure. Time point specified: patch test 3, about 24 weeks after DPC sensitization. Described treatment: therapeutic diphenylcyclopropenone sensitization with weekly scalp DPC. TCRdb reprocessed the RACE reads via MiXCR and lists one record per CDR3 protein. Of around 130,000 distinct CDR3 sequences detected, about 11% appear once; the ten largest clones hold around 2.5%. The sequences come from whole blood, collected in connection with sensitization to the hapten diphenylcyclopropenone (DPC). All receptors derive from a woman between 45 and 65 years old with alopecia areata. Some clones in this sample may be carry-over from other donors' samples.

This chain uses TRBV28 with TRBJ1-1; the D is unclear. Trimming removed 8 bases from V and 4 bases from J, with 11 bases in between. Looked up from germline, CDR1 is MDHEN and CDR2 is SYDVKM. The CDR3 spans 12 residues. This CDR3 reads CASLGGGTEAFF. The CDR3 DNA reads TGTGCCAGCCTAGGAGGAGGCACTGAAGCTTTCTTT.

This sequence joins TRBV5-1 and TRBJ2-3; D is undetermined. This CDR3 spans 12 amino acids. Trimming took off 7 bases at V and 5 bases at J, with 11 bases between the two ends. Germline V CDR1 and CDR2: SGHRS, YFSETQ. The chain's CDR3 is CASGVPGDTQYF. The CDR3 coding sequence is TGCGCCAGCGGCGTACCCGGAGATACGCAGTATTTT.

This CDR3 reads CSAPRGTGTDTQYF. DNA for the CDR3: TGCAGTGCTCCGAGGGGGACGGGCACAGATACGCAGTATTTT. The V gene is TRBV20-1, the J gene TRBJ2-3; tentative D call: TRBD1 (6 bases). CDR1 is DFQATT, CDR2 SNEGSKA, per germline (reference sequence). The CDR3 is made up of 14 amino acids. The V end lost 5 bases, the J end lost 1 base, and 13 bases lay between the germline ends.

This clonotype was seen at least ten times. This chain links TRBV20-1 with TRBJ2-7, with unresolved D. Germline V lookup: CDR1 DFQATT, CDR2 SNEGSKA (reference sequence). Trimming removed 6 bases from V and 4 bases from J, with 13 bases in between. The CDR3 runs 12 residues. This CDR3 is CSAAEDIYEQYF. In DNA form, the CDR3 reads TGCAGTGCCGCCGAGGATATTTACGAGCAGTACTTC.

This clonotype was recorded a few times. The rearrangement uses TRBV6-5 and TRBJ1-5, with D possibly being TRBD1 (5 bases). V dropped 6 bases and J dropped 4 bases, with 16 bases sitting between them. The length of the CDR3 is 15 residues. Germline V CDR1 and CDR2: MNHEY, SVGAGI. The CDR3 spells CASRRIGVTNQPQHF. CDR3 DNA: TGTGCCAGCAGACGAATAGGGGTAACTAATCAGCCCCAGCATTTT.

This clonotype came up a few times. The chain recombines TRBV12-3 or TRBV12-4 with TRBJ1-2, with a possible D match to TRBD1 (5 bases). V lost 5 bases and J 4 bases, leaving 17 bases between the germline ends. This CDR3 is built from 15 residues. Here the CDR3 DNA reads TGTGCCAGCAGTCTGCCTGGGGCACTGGGCTATGGCTACACCTTC. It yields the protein CASSLPGALGYGYTF.

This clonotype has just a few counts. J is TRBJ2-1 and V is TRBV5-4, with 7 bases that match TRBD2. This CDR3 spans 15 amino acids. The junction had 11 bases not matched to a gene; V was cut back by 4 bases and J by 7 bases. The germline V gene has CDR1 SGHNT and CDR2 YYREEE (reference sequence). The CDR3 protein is CASSARGEGQNEQFF. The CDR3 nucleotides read TGTGCCAGCAGCGCTCGGGGGGAGGGCCAGAATGAGCAGTTCTTC.

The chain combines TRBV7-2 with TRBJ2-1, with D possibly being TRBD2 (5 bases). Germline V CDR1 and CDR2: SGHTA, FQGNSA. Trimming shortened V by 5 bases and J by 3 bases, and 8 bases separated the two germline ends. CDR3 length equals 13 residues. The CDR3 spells CASSPRDYNEQFF. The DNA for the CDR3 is TGTGCCAGCAGCCCCCGGGACTACAATGAGCAGTTCTTC.

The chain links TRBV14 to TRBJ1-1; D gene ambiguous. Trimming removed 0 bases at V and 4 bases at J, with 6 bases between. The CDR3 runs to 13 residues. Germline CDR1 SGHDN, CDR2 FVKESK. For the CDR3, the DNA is TGTGCCAGCAGCCAAGAACGAGGCACTGAAGCTTTCTTT. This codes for CASSQERGTEAFF.

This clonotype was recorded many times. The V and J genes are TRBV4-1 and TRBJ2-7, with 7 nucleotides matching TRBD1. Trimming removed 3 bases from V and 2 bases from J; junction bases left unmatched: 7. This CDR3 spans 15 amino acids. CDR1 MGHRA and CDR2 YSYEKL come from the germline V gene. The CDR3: CASSQSWDRPYEQYF. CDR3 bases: TGCGCCAGCAGCCAGTCTTGGGACAGACCCTACGAGCAGTACTTC.

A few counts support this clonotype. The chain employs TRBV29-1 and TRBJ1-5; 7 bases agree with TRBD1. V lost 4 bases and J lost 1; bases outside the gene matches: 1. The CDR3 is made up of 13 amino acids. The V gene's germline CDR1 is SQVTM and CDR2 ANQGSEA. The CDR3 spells CSVVTGSNQPQHF. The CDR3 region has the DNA TGCAGCGTTGTGACAGGGAGCAATCAGCCCCAGCATTTT.

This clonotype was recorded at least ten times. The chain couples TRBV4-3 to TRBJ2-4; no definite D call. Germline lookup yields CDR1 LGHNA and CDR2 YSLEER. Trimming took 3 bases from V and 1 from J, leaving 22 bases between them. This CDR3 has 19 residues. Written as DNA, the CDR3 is TGCGCCAGCAGCCACTCTGAGGCTTCGTGGAGTAGGGCCAAAAACATTCAGTACTTC. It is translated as CASSHSEASWSRAKNIQYF.